The table lists the clone carrying this T cell receptor (beta chain) with a few counts. Only in-frame clones appear in the TCRdb table, and some are missing; sequencing was by immunoSEQ multiplex PCR. This table has 200,000 to 300,000 clones, around 91% appearing once. These data originate in a study of cytomegalovirus exposure and HLA in healthy donors. The receptor's source is a woman aged 30 to 39 in good health and CMV-seronegative. Specimen: PBMCs.

In DNA form, the CDR3 reads TGTGCCAGCAGTGAAGTGGGGTATGGCTATGGCTACACCTTC. Its protein product is CASSEVGYGYGYTF. The chain uses TRBV2 and TRBJ1-2; D not resolved. Germline loops: CDR1 SNHLY, CDR2 FYNNEI. This CDR3 region has 14 residues. V gave up 1 base and J gave up 4 bases, with 10 bases separating them.